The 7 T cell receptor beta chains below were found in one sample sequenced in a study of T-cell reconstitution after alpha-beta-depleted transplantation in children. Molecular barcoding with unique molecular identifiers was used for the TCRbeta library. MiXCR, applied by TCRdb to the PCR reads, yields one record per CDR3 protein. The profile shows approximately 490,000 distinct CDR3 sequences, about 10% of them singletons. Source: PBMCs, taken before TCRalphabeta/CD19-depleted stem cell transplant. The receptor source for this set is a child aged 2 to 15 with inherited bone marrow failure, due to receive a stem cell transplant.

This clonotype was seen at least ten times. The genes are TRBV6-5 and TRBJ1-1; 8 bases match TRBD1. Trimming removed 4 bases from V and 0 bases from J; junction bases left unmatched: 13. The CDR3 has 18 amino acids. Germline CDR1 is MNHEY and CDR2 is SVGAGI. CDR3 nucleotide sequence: TGTGCCAGCAGTTCCTTAACGATACGGACAGGGATGAACACTGAAGCTTTCTTT. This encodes CASSSLTIRTGMNTEAFF.

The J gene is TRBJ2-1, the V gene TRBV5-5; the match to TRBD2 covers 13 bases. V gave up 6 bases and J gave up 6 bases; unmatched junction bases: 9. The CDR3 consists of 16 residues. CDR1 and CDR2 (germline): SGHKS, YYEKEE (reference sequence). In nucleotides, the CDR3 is TGTGCCAGCATAGGACTAGCGGGAGAAATTTTCAATGAGCAGTTCTTC. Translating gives CASIGLAGEIFNEQFF. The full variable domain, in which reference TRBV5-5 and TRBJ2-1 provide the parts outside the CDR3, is DAGVTQSPTHLIKTRGQQVTLRCSPISGHKSVSWYQQVLGQGPQFIFQYYEKEERGRGNFPDRFSARQFPNYSSELNVNALLLGDSALYLCASIGLAGEIFNEQFFGPGTRLTVL.

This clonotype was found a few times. CDR3: CSVRRASSYEQYF. The CDR3 bases are TGCAGTGTAAGGAGGGCGAGCTCCTACGAGCAGTACTTC. J is TRBJ2-7 and V is TRBV20-1; TRBD2 is a possible D gene (6 bases). The CDR3 spans 13 residues. Germline assignment: CDR1 DFQATT and CDR2 SNEGSKA (reference sequence). Deletions cut 7 bases from V and 0 bases from J, with 13 bases between.

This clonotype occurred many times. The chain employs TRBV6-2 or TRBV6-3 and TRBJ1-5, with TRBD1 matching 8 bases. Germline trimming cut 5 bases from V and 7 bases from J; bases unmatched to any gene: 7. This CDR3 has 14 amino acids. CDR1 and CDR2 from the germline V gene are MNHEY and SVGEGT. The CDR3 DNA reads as TGTGCCAGCAGTGAACGGACAGGGAAACAGCCCCAGCATTTT. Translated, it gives CASSERTGKQPQHF.

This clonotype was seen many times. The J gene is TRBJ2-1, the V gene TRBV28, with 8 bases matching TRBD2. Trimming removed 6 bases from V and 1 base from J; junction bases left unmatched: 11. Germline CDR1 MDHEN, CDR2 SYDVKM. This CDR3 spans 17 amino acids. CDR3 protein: CASRSGTSTFSYNEQFF. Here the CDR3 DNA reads TGTGCCAGCAGATCCGGGACTAGTACCTTTTCCTACAATGAGCAGTTCTTC.

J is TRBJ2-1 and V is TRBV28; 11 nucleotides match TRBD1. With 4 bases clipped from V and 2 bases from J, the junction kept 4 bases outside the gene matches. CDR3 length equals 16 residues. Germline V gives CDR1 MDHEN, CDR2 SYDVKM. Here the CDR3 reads CASSSADRGPYNEQFF. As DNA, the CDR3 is TGTGCCAGCAGTTCGGCGGACAGGGGGCCCTACAATGAGCAGTTCTTC.

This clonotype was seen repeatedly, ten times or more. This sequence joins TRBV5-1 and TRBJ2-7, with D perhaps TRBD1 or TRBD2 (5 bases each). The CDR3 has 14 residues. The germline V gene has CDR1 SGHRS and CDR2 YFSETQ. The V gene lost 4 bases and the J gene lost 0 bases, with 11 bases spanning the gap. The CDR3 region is CASSPGPRSYEQYF. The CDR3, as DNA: TGCGCCAGCAGCCCGGGACCCCGCTCCTACGAGCAGTACTTC.